The sequence of this T cell receptor beta chain was determined in a study of naive and memory T cell subsets. The CDR3 sequence is 16 residues long. Trimming pared 0 bases from V and 3 bases from J, leaving 12 bases between. CDR1 and CDR2 from the germline V gene are MGHRA and YSYEKL. The beta constant-region primer was an equimolar mix of two oligonucleotides covering TRBC1 and TRBC2. The ligated cDNA underwent four PCR rounds using SP2 and nested alpha and beta constant-region primers. MiXCR, run by TCRdb on the UMI-ligation and nested PCR reads, gives a single entry per CDR3 protein. The profile shows around 110,000 distinct CDR3 sequences, around 35% of them singletons.

The chain combines TRBV4-1 with TRBJ1-5; D unresolved. Material: central memory CD4+ T cells from blood. The clonotype originates from a human donor in good health. In nucleotides, the CDR3 is TGCGCCAGCAGCCAAGATCAGTCGAGTTCCAATCAGCCCCAGCATTTT. This translates into CASSQDQSSSNQPQHF.